This record looks at one TCR beta chain sequence and its context. This specimen belongs to a study of cytomegalovirus exposure and HLA in healthy donors. Sequencing used immunoSEQ multiplex PCR; TCRdb keeps in-frame clones, though not all of them. The sample records 65,000 to 100,000 clones, roughly 93% being singletons. The trim removed 5 bases at V and 8 bases at J, leaving 13 bases unmatched. The CDR3 is made up of 15 amino acids. Germline V gives CDR1 SNHLY, CDR2 FYNNEI. The sample taken for sequencing was PBMCs. This sequence was found in a woman in her 30s in good health and CMV-seronegative. This sequence joins TRBV2 and TRBJ1-2, with 8 bases fitting TRBD1. The CDR3 protein is CASSPGQASAGGYTF. CDR3 sequence (DNA): TGTGCCAGCAGTCCGGGACAGGCTTCGGCCGGAGGCTACACCTTC.